The sequence of this TCR beta chain was determined in a study of radiotherapy plus CTLA-4 blockade in lung cancer. The overall study: For around 18% of patients, objective responses occurred, and around 31% had disease control. Points from the study as a whole: Reports state that early shifts in blood T cell clones, with interferon-beta, best predicted response. The study found tumor-derived TCR clones expanded in blood after radiotherapy plus ipilimumab.

CDR3 size: 14 residues. Germline V CDR1 and CDR2: SGHTA, FQGNSA. Trimming took 5 bases from V and 0 from J, leaving 8 bases between them. Profiling relied on immunoSEQ multiplex PCR, and the TCRdb table lists in-frame clones only, not all of them. This table has tens of thousands of clones, roughly 80% appearing once. Regarding this clone: Its specificity is not known.

Chemo-refractory metastatic non-small-cell lung cancer patients were treated with focal radiation plus CTLA-4 blockade with ipilimumab. The sample was peripheral blood, taken from a patient treated with radiotherapy plus ipilimumab. This TCR was sampled from a human donor with non-small cell lung cancer who had stable disease on radiotherapy plus ipilimumab. This chain joins TRBV7-2 and TRBJ1-3; tentative D call: TRBD1 (5 bases). CDR3 sequence: CASSDSHSGNTIYF. The CDR3 DNA is TGTGCCAGCAGCGACAGCCACTCTGGAAACACCATATATTTT.